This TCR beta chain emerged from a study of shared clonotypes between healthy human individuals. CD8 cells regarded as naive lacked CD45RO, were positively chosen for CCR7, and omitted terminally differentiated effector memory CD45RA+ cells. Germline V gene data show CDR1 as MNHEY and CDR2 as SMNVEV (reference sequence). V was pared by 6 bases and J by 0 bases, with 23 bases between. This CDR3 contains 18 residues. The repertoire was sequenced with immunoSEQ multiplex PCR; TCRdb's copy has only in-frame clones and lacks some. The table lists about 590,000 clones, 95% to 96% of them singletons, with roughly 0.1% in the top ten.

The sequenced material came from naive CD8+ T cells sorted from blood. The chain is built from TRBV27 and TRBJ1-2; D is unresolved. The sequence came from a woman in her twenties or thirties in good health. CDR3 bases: TGTGCCAGCAGAGCTTCGACAATGAATCCGGGAGCTAACTATGGCTACACCTTC. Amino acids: CASRASTMNPGANYGYTF.